This T cell receptor beta chain emerged from a study of blood T cell repertoires in COVID-19. Background on the study: The analysed material was cDNA or gDNA that came from T cells, B-cell-depleted T cells, or PBMCs.

V lost 5 bases and J lost 2, with 6 bases in between. There are 12 residues in the CDR3. Germline V gene data show CDR1 as MNHEY and CDR2 as SVGAGI. This table comes from immunoSEQ multiplex PCR, and its TCRdb copy is limited to in-frame clones, with some not included. Among fewer than 250,000 clones listed, about nine tenths were seen once. The clonotype comes from a woman aged 50 to 60 with acute or convalescent COVID-19. Sequencing was carried out using peripheral blood. The V and J genes are TRBV6-5 and TRBJ1-1; D gene unclear. The CDR3: CASSPPNTEAFF. CDR3 sequence (DNA): TGTGCCAGCAGTCCCCCTAACACTGAAGCTTTCTTT.